This TCR beta chain is from a study of cytomegalovirus exposure and HLA in healthy donors. Overall study: T cells numbering about 180 million yielded 95 million to 140 million unique TCR beta sequences in an earlier analysis. An early release of data contained about 85 million unique TCRs, which came from HLA-typed donors. Study-wide results and limits: TCR beta V- and J-gene trimming was later associated with a missense DCLRE1C variant.

PCR was performed using 60 Vbeta and 13 Jbeta primers. TCRdb's table, derived via immunoSEQ multiplex PCR, lists solely in-frame clones and lacks some. The data show under 200,000 clones, 80% seen once. Healthy bone marrow donors supplied every sample. With respect to this clone: Its target is unknown.

The receptor was derived from a man aged 30 to 45 in good health and CMV-seronegative. Sequencing was done on a sample of PBMCs.

The CDR3 bases are TGTGCCAGCAGCTTTGAACTAGCGACCACAGATACGCAGTATTTT. This gives the protein CASSFELATTDTQYF. This chain uses TRBV5-6 with TRBJ2-3; 7 bases match TRBD2. V shed 2 bases, J shed 2 bases, and the junction held 5 bases outside the gene matches. Germline-derived CDR1 and CDR2 are SGHDT and YYEEEE. This CDR3 is 15 amino acids long.